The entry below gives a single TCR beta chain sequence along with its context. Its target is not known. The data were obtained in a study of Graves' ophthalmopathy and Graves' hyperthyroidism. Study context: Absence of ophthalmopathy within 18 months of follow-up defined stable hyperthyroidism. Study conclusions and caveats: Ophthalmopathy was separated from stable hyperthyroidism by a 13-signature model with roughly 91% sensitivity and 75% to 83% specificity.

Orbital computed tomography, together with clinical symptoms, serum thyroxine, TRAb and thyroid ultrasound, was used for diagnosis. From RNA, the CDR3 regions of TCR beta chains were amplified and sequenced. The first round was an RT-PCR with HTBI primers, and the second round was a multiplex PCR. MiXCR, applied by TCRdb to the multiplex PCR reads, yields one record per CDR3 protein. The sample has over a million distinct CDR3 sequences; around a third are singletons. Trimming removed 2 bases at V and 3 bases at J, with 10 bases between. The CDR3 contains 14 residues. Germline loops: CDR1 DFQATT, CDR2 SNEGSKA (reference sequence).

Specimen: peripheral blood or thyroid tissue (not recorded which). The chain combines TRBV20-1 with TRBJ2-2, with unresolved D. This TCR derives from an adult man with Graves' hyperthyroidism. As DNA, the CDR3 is TGCAGTGCTAGACGCGGCGTATACACCGGGGAGCTGTTTTTT. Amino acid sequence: CSARRGVYTGELFF.